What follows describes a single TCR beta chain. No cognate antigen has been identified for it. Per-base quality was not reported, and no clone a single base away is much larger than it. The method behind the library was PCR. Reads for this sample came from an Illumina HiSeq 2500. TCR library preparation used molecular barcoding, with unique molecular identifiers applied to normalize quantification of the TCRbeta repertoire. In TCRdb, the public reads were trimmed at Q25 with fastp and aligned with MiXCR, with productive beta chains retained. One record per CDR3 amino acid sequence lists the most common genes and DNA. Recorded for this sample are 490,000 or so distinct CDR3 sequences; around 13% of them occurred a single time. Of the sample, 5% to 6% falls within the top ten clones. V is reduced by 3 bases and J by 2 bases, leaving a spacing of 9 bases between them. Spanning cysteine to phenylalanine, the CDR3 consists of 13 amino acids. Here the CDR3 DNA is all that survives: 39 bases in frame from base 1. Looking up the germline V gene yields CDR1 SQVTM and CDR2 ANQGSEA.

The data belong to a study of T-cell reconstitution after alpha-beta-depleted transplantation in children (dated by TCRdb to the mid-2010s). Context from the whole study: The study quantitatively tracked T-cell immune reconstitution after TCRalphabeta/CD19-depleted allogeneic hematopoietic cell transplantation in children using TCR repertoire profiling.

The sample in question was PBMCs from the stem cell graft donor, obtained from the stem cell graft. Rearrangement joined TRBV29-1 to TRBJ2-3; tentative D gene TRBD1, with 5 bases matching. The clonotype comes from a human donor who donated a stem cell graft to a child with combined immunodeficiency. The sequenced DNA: TGCAGCGTTGAGGTGGACAACACAGATACGCAGTATTTT. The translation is CSVEVDNTDTQYF.